This TCR beta chain was recorded in a study of blood T cell repertoires in COVID-19 (dated by TCRdb to 2018 to 2021). Regarding the complete study: Samples covering the acute and convalescent phases of COVID-19 were provided by collaborators in the United States, Italy and Spain. A freely available public database, intended as a resource for researchers studying the immune response to SARS-CoV-2, is where the repertoires were released. The samples were drawn from two sources: the first 160 participants of the ongoing ImmuneRACE study, and 950 to 1,500 subjects contributed by 6 global collaborators. Deeply sampled blood TCRbeta repertoires from subjects exposed to, actively infected with, or recovered from COVID-19 were included in the dataset. The sample metadata nearly always contained a de-identified subject ID, COVID-19 status, age in years and sex. Where HLA class I and class II types were available, the types were taken from metadata supplied by the sample provider, not from assay-based typing. The prospective study material was composed of cDNA or gDNA derived from T cells, B-cell-depleted T cells, or PBMCs.

TCRbeta CDR3 regions were amplified from genomic DNA using the immunoSEQ Assay, a bias-controlled multiplex PCR. For the original study's pipeline: Within the assay, amplification of reference gene primers was used to estimate how many nucleated cells each sample contained. To quantify the absolute abundance of each unique TCRbeta CDR3 rearrangement, sequence reads were collapsed and filtered. For each sample, productive Simpson clonality was calculated as the square root of Simpson's diversity index over productive rearrangements. The clones in this table, taken by TCRdb from immuneACCESS, are in-frame only. Not every clone is retained; where verified, under half of the shortfall comes from an unresolved V gene, and the cause of the rest is unknown. D and trimming were read from the DNA, whereas the V and J calls and clone size are those reported in that table. Counted in this sample were tens of thousands of clones; about 78% of them appeared once. The top ten clones comprise approximately 16% of the sample.

Overall study outcomes, separate from this receptor: The quantity of clinical and demographic metadata differed by source and by participant and was supplied without curation.

Concerning this clone itself: Its antigen remains unidentified. Base qualities are not recorded, but no much larger clone differs from it by a single base.

The collaborating institutions used their own protocols to collect whole blood in K2EDTA tubes. For TCRbeta analysis, collaborators shipped samples in one of three forms: frozen whole blood, isolated PBMCs, or DNA extracted from either of those sample types. Looking up the germline V gene yields CDR1 ENHRY and CDR2 SYGVKD. Unmatched junction bases come to 5, with V trimmed by 6 bases and J by 4 bases. CDR3 length: 14 amino acids, cysteine to phenylalanine. Kept here is only the CDR3 DNA, which spans 42 bases and is read in frame from base 1. The sequence came from a human donor in a cohort sampled during active COVID-19. What was sequenced was peripheral blood. This sequence uses TRBV10-3 and TRBJ2-1; 8 bases in the middle match TRBD2. The nucleotide sequence is TGTGCCATCAGACCGGGAGGGAGATACAATGAGCAGTTCTTC. Its protein reads: CAIRPGGRYNEQFF.